The T cell receptor (beta chain) under discussion was sequenced for a study of T cells in Graves' hyperthyroidism and ophthalmopathy. Points from the study as a whole: With a median lead of about 6.9 months before onset, the model predicted ophthalmopathy.

V was clipped by 0 bases and J by 4 bases, with 13 bases between them. Germline-derived CDR1 and CDR2 are SGHRS and YFSETQ. The CDR3 runs 15 residues. Remarks on this clonotype: Its antigen is not identified.

A lack of ophthalmopathy progression within 18 months defined stable Graves' hyperthyroidism. RNA transcripts were the template for amplifying TCR beta CDR3 regions. Using the HTBI primer set, a first-round RT-PCR was run on the TCR CDR3. TCRdb fed the multiplex PCR reads into MiXCR, producing one record per CDR3 protein. The profile covers about 620,000 distinct CDR3 sequences, with around 16% appearing a single time and less than 4.5% taken by the ten largest. The sample consisted of blood. This clonotype was sampled from a woman aged 30 to 39 with Graves' hyperthyroidism. The gene calls are TRBV5-1 and TRBJ2-5, with D perhaps matching TRBD1 (6 bases). CDR3 loop: CASSLDTGNGETQYF. CDR3 nucleotides: TGCGCCAGCAGCTTGGATACAGGGAACGGAGAGACCCAGTACTTC.